This T cell receptor beta chain was sequenced in a study of T cells in Graves' hyperthyroidism and ophthalmopathy. Study-wide context: The authors collected peripheral blood at initial diagnosis, before any treatment.

The CDR3 is made up of 13 amino acids. V dropped 5 bases and J dropped 10; count of bases not matched to a gene: 4. Germline V gene sequence: CDR1 SGHNT, CDR2 YENEEA. As concerns this clonotype: The antigen remains unidentified.

It was RNA transcripts that yielded the amplified TCR beta CDR3 regions. TCR CDR3 regions were first amplified by RT-PCR with HTBI primers. TCRdb re-called the multiplex PCR reads with MiXCR, one entry per CDR3 protein. The data show hundreds of thousands of distinct CDR3 sequences, 15% to 20% seen once. Regarding the study as a whole: Most thyroid clonotypes that were expanded above 0.001 also turned up in blood.

Patients aged 18 to 65 had newly diagnosed hyperthyroidism lasting under 2 months. Together with thyroid ultrasound, orbital computed tomography, serum thyroxine and TRAb, clinical symptoms were used for diagnoses. The clonotype was recovered from a woman aged 30 to 39 with Graves' hyperthyroidism. What was sequenced was blood. The V gene is TRBV11-3, the J gene TRBJ2-1, with 11 bases fitting TRBD1. The CDR3 sequence is CASSIGQGAEQFF. CDR3 bases: TGTGCCAGCAGCATAGGACAGGGGGCGGAGCAGTTCTTC.